This is a list of T cell receptor beta chains from one sample in a study of blood T cell repertoires in COVID-19. Sequencing used immunoSEQ multiplex PCR; TCRdb keeps in-frame clones, though not all of them. In the table there are approximately 400,000 clones, under 85% of which are singletons. Sequenced material: PBMCs or T cells enriched from blood (not recorded which). The receptors come from a woman between 50 and 59 years old who had recovered from COVID-19. CDR3s include the opening cysteine and the closing phenylalanine or tryptophan. D genes are given only for firm matches. A clone size is listed for some rows: how often the clone was seen (once, few, many), or a class if it is expanded.

CDR3nt	CDR3aa	abundance	j_gene	v_gene	d_gene
TGCAGTGCTAGCCCCCGGGCTGAAGCTTTCTTT	CSASPRAEAFF	NA	TRBJ1-1	TRBV20-1	NA
TGTGCCAGCAGTGACGCGCAGGTCTATGGCTACACCTTC	CASSDAQVYGYTF	NA	TRBJ1-2	TRBV2	NA
TGCGCCAGCAGCCAAGTTACAGGCCTCACTGAAGCTTTCTTT	CASSQVTGLTEAFF	NA	TRBJ1-1	TRBV4-1	NA
TGTGCCAGCAGTCCCATAATAGGCAATCAGCCCCAGCATTTT	CASSPIIGNQPQHF	NA	TRBJ1-5	TRBV27	NA
TGTGCCAGCAGCCAAGATTCTAGCGGGAGCGTGCAGTTCTTC	CASSQDSSGSVQFF	NA	TRBJ2-1	TRBV3-1/TRBV3-2	TRBD2
TGTGCCAGCAGCTTAGAACAGGGGACAGATACGCAGTATTTT	CASSLEQGTDTQYF	NA	TRBJ2-3	TRBV7-9	TRBD1
TGCAGCGTTGACGGAGGTGCTGGTGGCTACACCTTC	CSVDGGAGGYTF	NA	TRBJ1-2	TRBV29-1	NA
TGCAGCGGCGAGGCAGCTGGAAACACCATATATTTT	CSGEAAGNTIYF	once	TRBJ1-3	TRBV29-1	NA
TGTGCCAGCAGCTTAGCTAGGGGACTAGCGGGAGCTGAGCAGTTCTTC	CASSLARGLAGAEQFF	once	TRBJ2-1	TRBV7-2	TRBD2
TGTGCCAGCAGTTTAAACACCGGACTCCTGGGGGGGAATGAGCAGTTCTTC	CASSLNTGLLGGNEQFF	NA	TRBJ2-1	TRBV27	TRBD2
TGTGCCAGTAGTACGGGACTAGCGGGGGTTAACCTTCGTTATACGCAGTATTTT	CASSTGLAGVNLRYTQYF	NA	TRBJ2-3	TRBV19	TRBD2
TGTGCCAGCAGCTTAGCTATGGACACTGAAGCTTTCTTT	CASSLAMDTEAFF	NA	TRBJ1-1	TRBV13	NA
TGTGCCAGCGGTCGGCAGGCCAATTCACCCCTCCACTTT	CASGRQANSPLHF	NA	TRBJ1-6	TRBV2	NA
TGCGCCAGCAGCTTGGCGGTGGGGACTAGCGGGAGAAGCTACGAGCAGTACTTC	CASSLAVGTSGRSYEQYF	NA	TRBJ2-7	TRBV5-1	TRBD2
TGTGCCAGCAGCCAGGGACAGGGGAAATATGGCTACACCTTC	CASSQGQGKYGYTF	NA	TRBJ1-2	TRBV6-6	TRBD1
TGTGCCAGCTCACCACCGGACAGTTATAATGAAAAACTGTTTTTT	CASSPPDSYNEKLFF	NA	TRBJ1-4	TRBV18	NA
TGTGCCAGCAGCCCCAGAGGGACTGAAGCTTTCTTT	CASSPRGTEAFF	NA	TRBJ1-1	TRBV7-8	NA
TGTGCCAGCAGCCAAGATATCGCCTACGAGCAGTACTTC	CASSQDIAYEQYF	NA	TRBJ2-7	TRBV3-1/TRBV3-2	NA
TGCGCCAGCAGCCAAGATCGAACAGGGGGAACTTATGGCTACACCTTC	CASSQDRTGGTYGYTF	NA	TRBJ1-2	TRBV4-1	TRBD1
TGTGCCAGCAGCCGCGAACAGGGGAATGAAAAACTGTTTTTT	CASSREQGNEKLFF	NA	TRBJ1-4	TRBV9	TRBD1
TGTGCCAGCAGCGTAGGGAGGAGCGGGGGCGGTGGCTACACCTTC	CASSVGRSGGGGYTF	NA	TRBJ1-2	TRBV9	NA
TGTGCCAGCTATCCAGGGAGGGACTCCTACGAGCAGTACTTC	CASYPGRDSYEQYF	NA	TRBJ2-7	TRBV28	TRBD2
TGTGCCAGCAGTGCATTGACAGGGGGGATTGGTGAGCAGTTCTTC	CASSALTGGIGEQFF	NA	TRBJ2-1	TRBV25-1	TRBD1
TGCGCCAGCAGCTGGACAGGGGATCAGTTCTTC	CASSWTGDQFF	few	TRBJ2-1	TRBV4-1	TRBD1
TGTGCCCCGGGGGTGGATAGTCGAAATGAGCAGTTCTTC	CAPGVDSRNEQFF	NA	TRBJ2-1	TRBV9	NA
TGCAGTGCTAGTCGAGACAGGCTGATGGGGGAGCTGTTTTTT	CSASRDRLMGELFF	once	TRBJ2-2	TRBV20-1	NA
TGTGCCAGCAGTTATCCCGGGACAGTGAACACTGAAGCTTTCTTT	CASSYPGTVNTEAFF	NA	TRBJ1-1	TRBV28	TRBD1
TGTGCCTGGAGCCTTTATGGACAGAGATATGGCTACACCTTC	CAWSLYGQRYGYTF	NA	TRBJ1-2	TRBV30	NA
TGTGCCAGCAGTTTATACGGACAGACTTGGAACACTGAAGCTTTCTTT	CASSLYGQTWNTEAFF	NA	TRBJ1-1	TRBV27	NA
TGCGCCAGCAGCTTACTAGCGGGAGGGCCAGGGTCAACAGATACGCAGTATTTT	CASSLLAGGPGSTDTQYF	NA	TRBJ2-3	TRBV5-1	TRBD2
TGTGCCAGCAGTTACGGGGCTCCCCCAGAAAAACTGTTTTTT	CASSYGAPPEKLFF	NA	TRBJ1-4	TRBV6-2/TRBV6-3	NA
TGTGCCTGGAGTGTACTAGGGGGCTCCTATAATTCACCCCTCCACTTT	CAWSVLGGSYNSPLHF	few	TRBJ1-6	TRBV30	NA
TGTGCCAGCAGCTTTACAGGGAGAGCTGAAGCTTTCTTT	CASSFTGRAEAFF	NA	TRBJ1-1	TRBV7-9	NA
TGTGCCTGGTCGGGCAGGGGATGGCTAGCGGATGCCTACGAGCAGTACTTC	CAWSGRGWLADAYEQYF	NA	TRBJ2-7	TRBV30	NA
TGCGCCAGCAGTGCGGAAACGGGCAGGGCGAACACTGAAGCTTTCTTT	CASSAETGRANTEAFF	NA	TRBJ1-1	TRBV10-2	NA
TGTGCCAGTAGTATAGATCCTTCGGGGAACTATGGCTACACCTTC	CASSIDPSGNYGYTF	NA	TRBJ1-2	TRBV19	NA
TGTGCCTGGTCGCTCTTACGAGGGCCAGATACGCAGTATTTT	CAWSLLRGPDTQYF	once	TRBJ2-3	TRBV30	NA
TGTGCCAGCAGCCCTGGAGGCGGCCCGACGAATACGCAGTATTTT	CASSPGGGPTNTQYF	NA	TRBJ2-3	TRBV7-2	NA
TGTGCCAGCAGCTTGGCGCTACCAGGTGAGCAGTTCTTC	CASSLALPGEQFF	NA	TRBJ2-1	TRBV5-6	NA
TGTGCCAGCAGCTCGAGCCCCCAGCACAGCTACAATCAGCCCCAGCATTTT	CASSSSPQHSYNQPQHF	NA	TRBJ1-5	TRBV5-6	NA
TGTGCCAGCAGTCCGGGACTAGCGGAATACGAGCAGTACTTC	CASSPGLAEYEQYF	NA	TRBJ2-7	TRBV6-2/TRBV6-3	TRBD2
TGTGCCAGCAGCTTAGATCTAGCCCCGAACACCGGGGAGCTGTTTTTT	CASSLDLAPNTGELFF	once	TRBJ2-2	TRBV13	NA
TGCGCCAGCAGCTTTTCGAACATGAACACTGAAGCTTTCTTT	CASSFSNMNTEAFF	NA	TRBJ1-1	TRBV5-1	NA
TGTGCCACCAGTGGGGGGGAAAACCAGTTCTTC	CATSGGENQFF	once	TRBJ2-1	TRBV24-1	NA
TGTGCCAGCACGCCGGCGGGTAGCGGGGGCGGGACCCAGTACTTC	CASTPAGSGGGTQYF	NA	TRBJ2-5	TRBV6-5	TRBD2
TGTGCCAGCCTGGGACAGCGCACAGATACGCAGTATTTT	CASLGQRTDTQYF	NA	TRBJ2-3	TRBV6-5	TRBD1